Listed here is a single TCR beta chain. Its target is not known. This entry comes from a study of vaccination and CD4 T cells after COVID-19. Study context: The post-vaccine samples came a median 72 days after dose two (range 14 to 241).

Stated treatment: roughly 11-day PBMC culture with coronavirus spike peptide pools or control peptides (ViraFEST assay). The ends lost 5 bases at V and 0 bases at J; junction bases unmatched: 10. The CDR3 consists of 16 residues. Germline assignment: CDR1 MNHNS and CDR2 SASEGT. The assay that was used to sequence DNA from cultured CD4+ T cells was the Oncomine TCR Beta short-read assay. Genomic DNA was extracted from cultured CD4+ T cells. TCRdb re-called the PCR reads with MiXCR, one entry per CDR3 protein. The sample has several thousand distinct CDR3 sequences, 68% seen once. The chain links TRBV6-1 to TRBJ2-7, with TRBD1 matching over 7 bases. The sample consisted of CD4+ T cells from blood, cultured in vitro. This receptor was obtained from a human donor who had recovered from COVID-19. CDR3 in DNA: TGTGCCAGCAGTATCACAGGGGCCGACCTCTCCTACGAGCAGTACTTC. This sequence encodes CASSITGADLSYEQYF.